Detailed here is one T cell receptor beta chain. No antigen is known for it. Per-base quality was not reported, and no clone a single base away is much larger than it. This sample was included in a study of control samples from healthy donors and cancer patients (dated by TCRdb to the early 2020s). For CDR1 and CDR2, the germline V gene lists MRHNA and SNTAGT. Inclusive of the bounding cysteine and phenylalanine, the CDR3 is 12 residues long. Only the CDR3 DNA is retained, 36 bases long and in frame from the first base. Trimmed from V: 7 bases; trimmed from J: 7 bases; junction bases lacking a gene match: 3. Library method: the immunoSEQ multiplex PCR assay. What TCRdb holds here is the immuneACCESS table cut down to in-frame rearrangements. Part of the clones is not present; checked against another copy, under half of the missing clones reflect an unresolved V gene, and the others are unexplained. For this sample the table gives about 250,000 clones, of which more than 65% were detected only once. The ten largest clones add up to approximately 12% of the sample.

The TCR was taken from a woman aged 55-69 years with lung cancer. The sample consisted of PBMCs. The sequence is built from TRBV6-4 and TRBJ2-1, with 8 central nucleotides matching TRBD2. The DNA reads as follows: TGTGCCAGCATTTGCGGGGGGAATGAGCAGTTCTTC. The encoded protein is CASICGGNEQFF.